This TCR beta chain was observed in a study of T cells in Graves' hyperthyroidism and ophthalmopathy (dated by TCRdb to between 2018 and 2021). At the level of the whole study: Peripheral blood samples were taken at the time of initial diagnosis, prior to any treatment. To identify distinguishing TCR V-J signatures, a discovery cohort of some 100 patients was used, comprising some 43 with Graves' ophthalmopathy and about 59 with stable Graves' hyperthyroidism. An independent validation cohort of fewer than 20 hyperthyroidism patients and 17 patients who later progressed to ophthalmopathy tested prospective prediction of ophthalmopathy. The roughly 100 discovery patients were divided at random into training and test sets in a 7:3 ratio. Thyroid tissue and blood T-cell repertoires from six Graves' hyperthyroidism patients were also compared in the study. Once sampling was done, hyperthyroidism patients were given methimazole at a starting dose of 30 mg daily, whereas ophthalmopathy patients were given high-dose intravenous methylprednisolone. The paper reports TCR Vbeta CDR3 sequencing of 140 or so peripheral blood samples: fewer than 50 ophthalmopathy, around 80 hyperthyroidism and around 17 progressor patients.

Trimming takes 8 bases from V and 10 bases from J, and the germline ends sit 9 bases apart. Reading the germline V gene gives CDR1 SNHLY and CDR2 FYNNEI. Its CDR3 holds 10 amino acids, cysteine through phenylalanine. Of the read, only the CDR3 DNA is kept; its 30 bases are in frame from base 1. The sample holds many counts of this clonotype. The specificity of this receptor is unknown. Base qualities are missing; no much larger clone stands one base away. TCR beta CDR3 regions were amplified from RNA transcripts. A first-round RT-PCR of the TCR CDR3 used the HTBI primer set with the Qiagen OneStep RT-PCR kit. Libraries were constructed in a second round of multiplex PCR, after which size selection and purification were carried out. Paired-end sequencing of the libraries was performed with 100 bp reads on an Illumina HiSeq2000. The paper's data handling went like this. Raw data were processed with SOAPnuke, discarding reads with adapters, uncalled bases, mean Phred below 15, or no exact constant-primer or identifier match. High-quality paired reads were merged using COPE v1.2.5, and each unique nucleotide sequence was defined as a clonotype. Clonotypes were aligned to IMGT TRBV, TRBD and TRBJ reference segments using MiTCR v1.1. Analysis was restricted to V-J combinations with a frequency above 0.0001, which covered approximately 99% of repertoires. A TCS score was defined as the ratio of F50 (clonal expansion) to E x V (chaos), with BLOSUM62-based TCRdist applied between CDR3 peptides within each V-J. Welch's t-statistics and random forest reduced around 510 V-J features to 13, which were used in a naive Bayes classifier (R e1071). TCRdb itself trimmed the public reads at Q25 with fastp, ran MiXCR and retained productive beta chains. One record per CDR3 amino acid sequence lists the most common genes and DNA. What appears here as the V and J calls and clone size reflects TCRdb's work, not the paper's. Across this sample there are about 400,000 distinct CDR3 sequences, with around 16% seen only once. The ten largest clones add up to almost 8% of the sample.

The study at large found these results: In validation, progression to ophthalmopathy was predicted by the model with about 70% sensitivity and under 85% specificity, a median of roughly 6 months before onset. A 13 V-J signature model separated ophthalmopathy from stable hyperthyroidism, with around 91% sensitivity and 81.08% specificity in cross-validation and 80%/75% in testing. Most expanded thyroid clonotypes (frequency above 0.001) were also detected in blood, a finding suggesting that blood repertoires may reflect thyroid immune responses. No statistical method was used to fix the sample size in advance, and group allocation was not hidden from the investigators.

Stable Graves' hyperthyroidism was defined as the absence of progression to ophthalmopathy over 18 months of follow-up. Hyperthyroidism patients were newly diagnosed, had a disease duration of under 2 months, and were aged 18 to 65 years. Exclusion was applied to patients with uncontrolled infections, other autoimmune diseases, pregnancy or lactation. Diagnoses were based on clinical symptoms, serum thyroxine and TRAb, thyroid ultrasound and orbital computed tomography. PBMCs were separated from roughly 9.3 ml of fresh peripheral blood using Ficoll-Paque density gradient centrifugation. Total RNA was extracted using Trizol reagent, and RNA quality was assessed on an Agilent 2100 Bioanalyzer.

The chain was built from TRBV2 and TRBJ2-4; confidence is insufficient to name the D gene. The sequence came from a woman aged 18 to 35 with Graves' hyperthyroidism. The sequencing input was blood. The DNA is as follows: TGTGCCAGCGGCGTGAAGATTCAGTACTTC. Its coded protein is CASGVKIQYF.